These T cell receptor beta chains were read from a single sample in a study of cytomegalovirus exposure and HLA in healthy donors. Only in-frame clones appear in the TCRdb table, and some are missing; sequencing was by immunoSEQ multiplex PCR. In the table there are about 110,000 clones, 80% to 85% of which are singletons. What was sequenced was PBMCs. The receptors here all came from a woman in her sixties or seventies in good health and CMV-seropositive. The CDR3 runs from the conserved cysteine through the conserved F or W. A D gene is named only where the DNA matches it firmly. Size is omitted from some rows. Given values are once, few, many or a class for expanded clones.

D gene	V gene	J gene	clone size	CDR3 protein	CDR3 DNA
TRBD1	TRBV7-9	TRBJ1-2	-	CASSMDRVYGYTF	TGTGCCAGCAGTATGGACAGGGTCTATGGCTACACCTTC
TRBD2	TRBV6-1	TRBJ2-1	once	CASSGWSYNEQFF	TGTGCCAGTAGCGGGTGGTCCTACAATGAGCAGTTCTTC
-	TRBV7-9	TRBJ2-3	-	CASSPLAIIQGTDTQYF	TGTGCCAGCAGCCCGTTGGCGATAATTCAGGGTACAGATACGCAGTATTTT
TRBD2	TRBV15	TRBJ2-7	-	CATSRVAGSSYEQYF	TGTGCCACCAGCAGAGTAGCGGGGAGCTCCTACGAGCAGTACTTC
-	TRBV7-2	TRBJ2-2	-	CASSLRERLTLTGELFF	TGTGCCAGCAGCTTACGGGAGAGGCTTACGTTAACCGGGGAGCTGTTTTTT
-	TRBV30	TRBJ1-3	-	CAWRAGWLPGNTIYF	TGTGCCTGGAGGGCAGGATGGTTACCTGGAAACACCATATATTTT
TRBD2	TRBV6-1	TRBJ2-3	-	CASSRSGSSDTQYF	TGTGCCAGCAGTCGAAGCGGGAGCTCAGATACGCAGTATTTT
TRBD2	TRBV9	TRBJ2-3	-	CASSVTGTSGRAITDTQYF	TGTGCCAGCAGCGTTACCGGGACTAGCGGGAGGGCAATAACAGATACGCAGTATTTT
-	TRBV7-9	TRBJ2-1	-	CASSFGFRNEQFF	TGTGCCAGCAGCTTCGGGTTTCGGAATGAGCAGTTCTTC
TRBD1	TRBV11-2	TRBJ1-2	-	CASSSLAGTGRYGYTF	TGTGCCAGCAGCTCCTTGGCCGGGACAGGACGCTATGGCTACACCTTC
TRBD2	TRBV28	TRBJ2-1	once	CASRQAGISYNEQFF	TGTGCCAGCAGACAAGCGGGAATCTCCTACAATGAGCAGTTCTTC
-	TRBV6-1	TRBJ1-1	-	CASSYLENTEAFF	TGTGCCAGCAGCTACCTCGAGAACACTGAAGCTTTCTTT
-	TRBV6-5	TRBJ1-1	-	CASSRARLTEAFF	TGTGCCAGCAGCCGCGCTCGACTCACTGAAGCTTTCTTT